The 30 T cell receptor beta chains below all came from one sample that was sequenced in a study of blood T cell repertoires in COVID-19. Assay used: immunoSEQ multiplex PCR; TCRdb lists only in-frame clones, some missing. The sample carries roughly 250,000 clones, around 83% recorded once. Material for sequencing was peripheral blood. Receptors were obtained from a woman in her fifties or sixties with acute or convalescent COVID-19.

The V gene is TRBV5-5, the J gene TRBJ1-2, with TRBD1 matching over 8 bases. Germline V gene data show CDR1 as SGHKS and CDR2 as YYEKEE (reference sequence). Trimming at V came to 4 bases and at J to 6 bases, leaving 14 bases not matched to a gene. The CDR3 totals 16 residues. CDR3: CASSQSGTPGGNGYTF. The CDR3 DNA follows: TGTGCCAGCAGCCAATCCGGGACTCCAGGGGGCAATGGCTACACCTTC.

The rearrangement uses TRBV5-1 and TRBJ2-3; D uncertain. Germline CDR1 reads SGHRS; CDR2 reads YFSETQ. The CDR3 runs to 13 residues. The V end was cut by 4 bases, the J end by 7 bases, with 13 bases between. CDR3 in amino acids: CASSGEARNTQYF. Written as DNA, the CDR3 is TGCGCCAGCAGCGGCGAAGCGAGGAATACGCAGTATTTT. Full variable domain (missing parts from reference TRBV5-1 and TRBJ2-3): KAGVTQTPRYLIKTRGQQVTLSCSPISGHRSVSWYQQTPGQGLQFLFEYFSETQRNKGNFPGRFSGRQFSNSRSEMNVSTLELGDSALYLCASSGEARNTQYFGPGTRLTVL.

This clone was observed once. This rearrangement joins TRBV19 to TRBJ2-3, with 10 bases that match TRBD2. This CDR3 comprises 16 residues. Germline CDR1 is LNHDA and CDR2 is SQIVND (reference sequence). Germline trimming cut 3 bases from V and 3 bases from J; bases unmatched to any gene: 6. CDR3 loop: CASSIGLAGVTDTQYF. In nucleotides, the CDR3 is TGTGCCAGTAGTATCGGGCTAGCGGGAGTAACAGATACGCAGTATTTT.

CDR3 protein: CASSLATGADTQYF. CDR3 nucleotide sequence: TGCGCCAGCAGCTTGGCGACCGGGGCAGATACGCAGTATTTT. V usage is TRBV5-1 and J usage is TRBJ2-3; weak D call: TRBD2 (5 bases). Germline CDR1 SGHRS, CDR2 YFSETQ. The CDR3 has 14 amino acids. Deletions cut 0 bases from V and 4 bases from J, with 9 bases between. Filled out from reference TRBV5-1 and TRBJ2-3, the complete variable domain reads KAGVTQTPRYLIKTRGQQVTLSCSPISGHRSVSWYQQTPGQGLQFLFEYFSETQRNKGNFPGRFSGRQFSNSRSEMNVSTLELGDSALYLCASSLATGADTQYFGPGTRLTVL.

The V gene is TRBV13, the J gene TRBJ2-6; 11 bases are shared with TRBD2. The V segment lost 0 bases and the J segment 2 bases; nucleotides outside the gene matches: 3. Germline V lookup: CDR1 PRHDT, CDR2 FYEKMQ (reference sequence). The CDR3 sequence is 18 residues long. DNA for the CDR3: TGTGCCAGCAGCTTAGGGTTAGCGGGAGGGGCTGGGGCCAACGTCCTGACTTTC. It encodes CASSLGLAGGAGANVLTF.

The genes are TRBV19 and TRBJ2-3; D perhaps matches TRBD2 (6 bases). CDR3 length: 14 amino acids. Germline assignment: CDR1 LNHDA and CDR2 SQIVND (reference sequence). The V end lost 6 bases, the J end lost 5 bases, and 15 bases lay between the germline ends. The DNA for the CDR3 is TGTGCCAGTAGAATAACGGGGCGGGAAGATACGCAGTATTTT. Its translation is CASRITGREDTQYF.

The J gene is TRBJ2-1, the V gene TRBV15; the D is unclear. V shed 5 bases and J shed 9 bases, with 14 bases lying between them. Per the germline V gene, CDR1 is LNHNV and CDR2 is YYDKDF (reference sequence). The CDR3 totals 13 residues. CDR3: CATSQYGSGEQFF. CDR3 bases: TGTGCCACCAGCCAGTATGGGTCGGGTGAGCAGTTCTTC. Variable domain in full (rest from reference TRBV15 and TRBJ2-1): DAMVIQNPRYQVTQFGKPVTLSCSQTLNHNVMYWYQQKSSQAPKLLFHYYDKDFNNEADTPDNFQSRRPNTSFCFLDIRSPGLGDTAMYLCATSQYGSGEQFFGPGTRLTVL.

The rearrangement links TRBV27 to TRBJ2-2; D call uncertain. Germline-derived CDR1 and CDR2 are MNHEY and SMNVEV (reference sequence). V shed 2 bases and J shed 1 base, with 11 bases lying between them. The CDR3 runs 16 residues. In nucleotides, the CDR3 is TGTGCCAGCAGTTTAAGCCGGTCAGGGAACACCGGGGAGCTGTTTTTT. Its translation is CASSLSRSGNTGELFF.

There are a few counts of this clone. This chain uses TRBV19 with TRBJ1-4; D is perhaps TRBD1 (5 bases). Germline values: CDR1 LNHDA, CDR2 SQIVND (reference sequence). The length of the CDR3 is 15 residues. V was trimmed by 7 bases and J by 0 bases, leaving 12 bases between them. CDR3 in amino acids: CASNPTDATNEKLFF. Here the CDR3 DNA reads TGTGCCAGTAACCCGACAGACGCAACTAATGAAAAACTGTTTTTT.

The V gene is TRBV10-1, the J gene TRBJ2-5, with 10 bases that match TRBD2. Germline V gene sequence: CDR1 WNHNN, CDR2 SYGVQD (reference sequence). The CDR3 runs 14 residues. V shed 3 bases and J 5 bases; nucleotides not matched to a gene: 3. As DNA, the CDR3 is TGCGCCAGCAGTGAAGCGGGAGGGAGTGAGACCCAGTACTTC. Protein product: CASSEAGGSETQYF.

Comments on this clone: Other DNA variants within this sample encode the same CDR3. CDR3 nucleotides: TGCGCCAGCAGCCAAGATTTGCGGGGGGGAAATCAGCCCCAGCATTTT. It specifies CASSQDLRGGNQPQHF. V is TRBV4-3 and J is TRBJ1-5; a possible D gene is TRBD1 (5 bases). Between the trimmed V and J ends, which lost 0 bases and 4 bases, there was a span of 13 bases. The CDR3 runs 16 residues. Germline CDR1 LGHNA, CDR2 YSLEER.

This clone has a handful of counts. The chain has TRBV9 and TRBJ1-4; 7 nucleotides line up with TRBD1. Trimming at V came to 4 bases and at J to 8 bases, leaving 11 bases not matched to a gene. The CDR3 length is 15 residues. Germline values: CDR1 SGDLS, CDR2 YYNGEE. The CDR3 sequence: CASSMTGTGDEKLFF. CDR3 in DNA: TGTGCCAGCAGCATGACAGGGACCGGGGACGAAAAACTGTTTTTT.

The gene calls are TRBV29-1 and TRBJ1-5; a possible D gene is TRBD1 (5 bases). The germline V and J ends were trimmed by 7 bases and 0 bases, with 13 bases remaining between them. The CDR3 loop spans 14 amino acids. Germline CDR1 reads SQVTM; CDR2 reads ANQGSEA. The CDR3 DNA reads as TGCAGCGCCAAAACCGACAGTAGCAATCAGCCCCAGCATTTT. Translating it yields CSAKTDSSNQPQHF.

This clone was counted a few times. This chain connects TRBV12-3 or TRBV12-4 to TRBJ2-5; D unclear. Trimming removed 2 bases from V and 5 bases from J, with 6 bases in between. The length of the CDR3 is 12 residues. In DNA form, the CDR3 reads TGTGCCAGCAGTTTACTAGTGGAGACCCAGTACTTC. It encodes CASSLLVETQYF.

CDR3 sequence: CASSDGRVWRETQYF. DNA of the CDR3: TGTGCCAGCAGTGACGGCAGGGTATGGCGAGAGACCCAGTACTTC. V is TRBV2 and J is TRBJ2-5, with a weak D call TRBD1 (5 bases). Germline CDR1 and CDR2: SNHLY and FYNNEI. The V and J ends lost 3 bases and 4 bases respectively, with 15 bases between them. The CDR3 has 15 residues.

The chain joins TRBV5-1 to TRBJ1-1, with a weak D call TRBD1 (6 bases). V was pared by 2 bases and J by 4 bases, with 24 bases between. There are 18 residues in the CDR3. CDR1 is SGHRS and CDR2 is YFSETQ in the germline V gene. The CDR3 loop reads CASSFRPLAGGGGTEAFF. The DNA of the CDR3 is TGCGCCAGCAGCTTCCGACCTTTAGCGGGGGGCGGGGGCACTGAAGCTTTCTTT.

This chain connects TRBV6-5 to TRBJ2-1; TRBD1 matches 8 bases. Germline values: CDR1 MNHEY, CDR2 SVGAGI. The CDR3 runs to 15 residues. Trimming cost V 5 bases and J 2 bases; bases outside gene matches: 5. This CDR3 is CASSTPGQAYNEQFF. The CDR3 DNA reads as TGTGCCAGCAGTACCCCGGGACAGGCCTACAATGAGCAGTTCTTC.

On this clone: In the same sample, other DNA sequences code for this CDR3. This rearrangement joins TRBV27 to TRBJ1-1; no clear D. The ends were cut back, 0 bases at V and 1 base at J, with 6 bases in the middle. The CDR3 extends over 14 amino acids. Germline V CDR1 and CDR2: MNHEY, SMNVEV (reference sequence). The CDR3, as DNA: TGTGCCAGCAGTTTATCTGGCGGGAACACTGAAGCTTTCTTT. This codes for CASSLSGGNTEAFF.

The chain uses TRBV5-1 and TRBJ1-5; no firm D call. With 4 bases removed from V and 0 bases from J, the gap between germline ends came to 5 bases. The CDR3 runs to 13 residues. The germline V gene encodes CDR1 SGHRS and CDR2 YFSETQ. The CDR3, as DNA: TGCGCCAGCAGCGTAGATAGCAATCAGCCCCAGCATTTT. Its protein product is CASSVDSNQPQHF. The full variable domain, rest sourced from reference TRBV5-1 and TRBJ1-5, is KAGVTQTPRYLIKTRGQQVTLSCSPISGHRSVSWYQQTPGQGLQFLFEYFSETQRNKGNFPGRFSGRQFSNSRSEMNVSTLELGDSALYLCASSVDSNQPQHFGDGTRLSIL.

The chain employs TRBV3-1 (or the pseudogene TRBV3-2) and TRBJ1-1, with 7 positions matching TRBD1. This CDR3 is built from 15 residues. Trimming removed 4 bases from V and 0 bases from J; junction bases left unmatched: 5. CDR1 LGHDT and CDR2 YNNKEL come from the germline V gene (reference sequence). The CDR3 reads CASSRQGPMNTEAFF. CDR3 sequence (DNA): TGTGCCAGCAGCCGACAGGGACCTATGAACACTGAAGCTTTCTTT.

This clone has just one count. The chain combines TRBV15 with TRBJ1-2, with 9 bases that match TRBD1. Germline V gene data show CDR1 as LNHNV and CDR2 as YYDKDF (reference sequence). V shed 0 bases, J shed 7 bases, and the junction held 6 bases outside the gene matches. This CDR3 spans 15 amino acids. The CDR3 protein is CATSRDPRQGVGYTF. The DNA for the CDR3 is TGTGCCACCAGCAGAGATCCCCGACAGGGGGTTGGCTACACCTTC.

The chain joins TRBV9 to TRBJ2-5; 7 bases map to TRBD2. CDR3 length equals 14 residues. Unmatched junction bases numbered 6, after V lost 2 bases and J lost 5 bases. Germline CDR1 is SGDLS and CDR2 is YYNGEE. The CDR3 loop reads CASSVGGGDETQYF. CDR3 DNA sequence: TGTGCCAGCAGCGTTGGGGGAGGGGACGAGACCCAGTACTTC. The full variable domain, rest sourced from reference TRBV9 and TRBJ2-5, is DSGVTQTPKHLITATGQRVTLRCSPRSGDLSVYWYQQSLDQGLQFLIQYYNGEERAKGNILERFSAQQFPDLHSELNLSSLELGDSALYFCASSVGGGDETQYFGPGTRLLVL.

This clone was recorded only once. The CDR3 DNA reads TGTGCCAGCAGTTACGGAGGGACAGCCCACAATGAGCAGTTCTTC. Protein product: CASSYGGTAHNEQFF. The V and J genes are TRBV6-2 or TRBV6-3 and TRBJ2-1, with a weak D call TRBD1 (7 bases). Germline CDR1 reads MNHEY; CDR2 reads SVGEGT. This CDR3 has 15 residues. Trimming removed 2 bases from V and 5 bases from J, with 13 bases in between.

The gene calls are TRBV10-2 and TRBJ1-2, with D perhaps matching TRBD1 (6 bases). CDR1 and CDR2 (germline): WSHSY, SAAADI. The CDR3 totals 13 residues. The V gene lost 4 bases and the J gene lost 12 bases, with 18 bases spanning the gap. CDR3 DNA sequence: TGCGCCAGCAGTGCCACCAAGACAGGAAGAGACACCTTC. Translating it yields CASSATKTGRDTF.

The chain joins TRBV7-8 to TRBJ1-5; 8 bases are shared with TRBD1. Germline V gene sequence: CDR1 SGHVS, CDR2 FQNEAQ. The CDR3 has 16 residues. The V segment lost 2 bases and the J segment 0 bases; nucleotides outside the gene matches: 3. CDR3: CASSLRDRYSNQPQHF. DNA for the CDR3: TGTGCCAGCAGCTTAAGGGACAGGTATAGCAATCAGCCCCAGCATTTT.

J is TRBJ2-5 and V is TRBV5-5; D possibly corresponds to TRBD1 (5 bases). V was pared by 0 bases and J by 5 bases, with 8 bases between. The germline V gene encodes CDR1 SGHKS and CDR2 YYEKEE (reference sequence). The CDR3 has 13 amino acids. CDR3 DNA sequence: TGTGCCAGCAGCTTGGCTTGGGGCGAGACCCAGTACTTC. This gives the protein CASSLAWGETQYF.

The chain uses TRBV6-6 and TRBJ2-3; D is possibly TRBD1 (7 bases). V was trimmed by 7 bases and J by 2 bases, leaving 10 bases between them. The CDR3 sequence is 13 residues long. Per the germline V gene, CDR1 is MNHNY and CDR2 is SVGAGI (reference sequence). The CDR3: CASTRGATDTQYF. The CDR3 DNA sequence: TGTGCCAGCACCAGGGGGGCCACAGATACGCAGTATTTT.

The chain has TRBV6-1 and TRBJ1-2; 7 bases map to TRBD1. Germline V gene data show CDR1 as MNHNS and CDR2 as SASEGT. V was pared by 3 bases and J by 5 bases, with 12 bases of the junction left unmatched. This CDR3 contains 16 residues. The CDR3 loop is CASSDIKSGTVYGYTF. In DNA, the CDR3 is TGTGCCAGCAGTGACATTAAATCCGGGACAGTTTATGGCTACACCTTC.

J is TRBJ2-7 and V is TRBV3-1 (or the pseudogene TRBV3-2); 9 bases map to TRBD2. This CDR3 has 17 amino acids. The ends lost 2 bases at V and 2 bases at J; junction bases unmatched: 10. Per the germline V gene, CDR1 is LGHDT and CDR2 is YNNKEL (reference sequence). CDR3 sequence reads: CASSQPRSGGCTYEQYF. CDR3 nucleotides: TGTGCCAGCAGCCAACCGCGGAGCGGGGGGTGTACCTACGAGCAGTACTTC.

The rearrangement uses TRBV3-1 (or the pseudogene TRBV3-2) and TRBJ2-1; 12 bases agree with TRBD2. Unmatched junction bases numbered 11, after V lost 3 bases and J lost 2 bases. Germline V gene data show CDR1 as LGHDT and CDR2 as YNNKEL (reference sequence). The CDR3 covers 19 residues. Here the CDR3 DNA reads TGTGCCAGCAGCCAGGCACGGGGTTCTAGCGGGAGGGCCTACAATGAGCAGTTCTTC. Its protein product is CASSQARGSSGRAYNEQFF.